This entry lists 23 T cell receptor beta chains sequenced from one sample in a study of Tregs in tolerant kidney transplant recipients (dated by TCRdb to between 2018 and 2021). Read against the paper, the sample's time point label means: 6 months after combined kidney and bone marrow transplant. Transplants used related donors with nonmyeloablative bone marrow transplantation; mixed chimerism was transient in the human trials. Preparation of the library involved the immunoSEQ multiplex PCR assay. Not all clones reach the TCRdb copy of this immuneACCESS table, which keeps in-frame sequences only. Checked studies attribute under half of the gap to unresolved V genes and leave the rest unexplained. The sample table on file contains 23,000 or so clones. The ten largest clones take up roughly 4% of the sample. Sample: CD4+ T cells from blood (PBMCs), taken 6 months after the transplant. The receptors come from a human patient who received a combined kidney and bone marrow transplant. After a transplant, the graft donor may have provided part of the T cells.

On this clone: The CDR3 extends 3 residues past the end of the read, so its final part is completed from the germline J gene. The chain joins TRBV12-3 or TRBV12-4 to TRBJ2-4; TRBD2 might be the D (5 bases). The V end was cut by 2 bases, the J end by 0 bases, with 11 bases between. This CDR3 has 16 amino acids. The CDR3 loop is CASSLSGKPAKNIQYF. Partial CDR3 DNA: TGTGCCAGCAGTTTATCGGGGAAACCAGCCAAAAACATT.

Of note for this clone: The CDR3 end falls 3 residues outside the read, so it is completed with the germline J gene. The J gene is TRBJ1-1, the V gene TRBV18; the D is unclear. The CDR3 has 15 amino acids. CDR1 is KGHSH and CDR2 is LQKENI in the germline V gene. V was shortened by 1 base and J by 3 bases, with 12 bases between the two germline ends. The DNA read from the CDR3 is TGTGCCAGCTCACCACTCAGCGGGCAGCACACTGAA. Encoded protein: CASSPLSGQHTE. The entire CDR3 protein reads CASSPLSGQHTEAFF.

The CDR3 spells CAGTSDYEQYF. CDR3 DNA, as far as it was read: TGTGCCGGGACTAGCGACTACGAG. V and J are TRBV30 and TRBJ2-7; 10 bases fit TRBD2. The read ends 3 residues shy of where the CDR3 ends; the end is completed using the germline J gene. The V gene's germline CDR1 is GTSNPN and CDR2 SVGIG (reference sequence). The length of the CDR3 is 11 residues. After removal of 8 bases from V and 3 bases from J, the junction contained 1 base not matched to a gene. Using reference TRBV30 and TRBJ2-7 for the parts outside the CDR3, the full variable domain is SQTIHQWPATLVQPVGSPLSLECTVEGTSNPNLYWYRQAAGRGLQLLFYSVGIGQISSEVPQNLSASRPQDRQFILSSKKLLLSDSGFYLCAGTSDYEQYFGPGTRLTVT.

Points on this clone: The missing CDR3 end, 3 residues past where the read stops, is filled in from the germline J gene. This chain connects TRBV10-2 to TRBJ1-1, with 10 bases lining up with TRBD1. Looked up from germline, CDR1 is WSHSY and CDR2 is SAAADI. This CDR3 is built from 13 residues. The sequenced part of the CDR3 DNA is TGCGCCAGCGGACGACAGGGGGCCTTCGGG. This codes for CASGRQGAFG. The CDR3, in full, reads CASGRQGAFGAFF.

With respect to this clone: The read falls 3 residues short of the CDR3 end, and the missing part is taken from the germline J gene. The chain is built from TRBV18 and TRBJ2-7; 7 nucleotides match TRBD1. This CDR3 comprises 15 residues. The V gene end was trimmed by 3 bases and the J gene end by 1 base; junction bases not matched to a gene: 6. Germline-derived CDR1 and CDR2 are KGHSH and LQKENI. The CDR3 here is CASSPRGTVSYEQYF. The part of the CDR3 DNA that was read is TGTGCCAGCTCACCCAGAGGGACAGTGTCCTACGAG.

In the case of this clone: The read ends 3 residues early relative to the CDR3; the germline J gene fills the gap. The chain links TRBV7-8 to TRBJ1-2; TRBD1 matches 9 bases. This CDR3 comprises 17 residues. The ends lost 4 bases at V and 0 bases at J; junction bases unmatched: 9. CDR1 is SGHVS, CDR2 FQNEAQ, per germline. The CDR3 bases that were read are TGTGCCAGCAGCTCCTACCGGGACAGGGAGCCTAACTATGGC. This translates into CASSSYRDREPNYG. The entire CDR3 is CASSSYRDREPNYGYTF. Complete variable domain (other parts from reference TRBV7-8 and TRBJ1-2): GAGVSQSPRYKVAKRGQDVALRCDPISGHVSLFWYQQALGQGPEFLTYFQNEAQLDKSGLPSDRFFAERPEGSVSTLKIQRTQQEDSAVYLCASSSYRDREPNYGYTFGSGTRLTVV.

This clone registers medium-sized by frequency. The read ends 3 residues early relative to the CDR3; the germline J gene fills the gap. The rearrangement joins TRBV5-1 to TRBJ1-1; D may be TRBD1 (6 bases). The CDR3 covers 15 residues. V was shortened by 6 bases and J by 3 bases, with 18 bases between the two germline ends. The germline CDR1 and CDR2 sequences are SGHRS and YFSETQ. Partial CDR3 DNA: TGCGCCAGCACCGTCCAGGGGCCTGGGGACACTGAA. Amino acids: CASTVQGPGDTE. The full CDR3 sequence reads CASTVQGPGDTEAFF.

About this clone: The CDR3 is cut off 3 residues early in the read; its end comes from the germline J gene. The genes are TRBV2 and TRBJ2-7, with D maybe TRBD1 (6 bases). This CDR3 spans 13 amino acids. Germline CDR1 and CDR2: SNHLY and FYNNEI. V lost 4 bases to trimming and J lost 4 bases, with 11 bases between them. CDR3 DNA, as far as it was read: TGTGCCAGCAGTGTACAGGGAGCTTACGAG. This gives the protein CASSVQGAYE. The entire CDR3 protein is CASSVQGAYEQYF.

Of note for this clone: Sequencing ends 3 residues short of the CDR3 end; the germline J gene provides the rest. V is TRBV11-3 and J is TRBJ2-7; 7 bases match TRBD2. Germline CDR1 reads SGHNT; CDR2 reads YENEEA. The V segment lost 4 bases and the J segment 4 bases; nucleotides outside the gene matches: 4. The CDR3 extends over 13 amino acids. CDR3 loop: CASSSSGAYEQYF. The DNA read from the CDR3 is TGTGCCAGCAGCTCCAGCGGGGCTTACGAG.

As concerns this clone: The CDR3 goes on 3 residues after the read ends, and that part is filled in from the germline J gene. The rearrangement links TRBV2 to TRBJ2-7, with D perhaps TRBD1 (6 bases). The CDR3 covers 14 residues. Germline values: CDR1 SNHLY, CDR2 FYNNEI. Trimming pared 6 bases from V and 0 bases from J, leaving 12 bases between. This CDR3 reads CASRAGVSSYEQYF. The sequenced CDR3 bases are TGTGCCAGCAGGGCAGGGGTCAGCTCCTACGAG.

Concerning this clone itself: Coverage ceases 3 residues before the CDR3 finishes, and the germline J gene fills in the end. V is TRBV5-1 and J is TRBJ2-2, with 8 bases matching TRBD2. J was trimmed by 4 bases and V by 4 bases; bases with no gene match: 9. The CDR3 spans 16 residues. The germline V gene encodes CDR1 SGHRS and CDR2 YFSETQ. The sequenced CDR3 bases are TGCGCCAGCAGCCCCGATATAGCGGGACCCACCGGGGAG. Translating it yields CASSPDIAGPTGE. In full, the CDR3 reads CASSPDIAGPTGELFF. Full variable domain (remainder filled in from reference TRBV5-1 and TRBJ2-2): KAGVTQTPRYLIKTRGQQVTLSCSPISGHRSVSWYQQTPGQGLQFLFEYFSETQRNKGNFPGRFSGRQFSNSRSEMNVSTLELGDSALYLCASSPDIAGPTGELFFGEGSRLTVL.

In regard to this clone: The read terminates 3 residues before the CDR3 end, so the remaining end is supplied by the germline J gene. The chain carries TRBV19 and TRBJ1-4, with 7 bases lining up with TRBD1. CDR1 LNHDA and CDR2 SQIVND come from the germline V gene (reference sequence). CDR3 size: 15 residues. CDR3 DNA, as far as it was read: TGTGCCAGTAGTATTATGGGGGCCTCCACAGGGGAA. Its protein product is CASSIMGASTGE. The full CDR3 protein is CASSIMGASTGELFF.

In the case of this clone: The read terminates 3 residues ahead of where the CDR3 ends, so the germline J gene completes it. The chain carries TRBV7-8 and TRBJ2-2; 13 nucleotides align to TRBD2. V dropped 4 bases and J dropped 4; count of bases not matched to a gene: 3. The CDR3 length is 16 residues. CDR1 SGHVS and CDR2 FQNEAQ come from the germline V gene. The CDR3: CASSWTSGGGTGELFF. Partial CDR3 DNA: TGTGCCAGCAGCTGGACTAGCGGGGGCGGCACCGGGGAG.

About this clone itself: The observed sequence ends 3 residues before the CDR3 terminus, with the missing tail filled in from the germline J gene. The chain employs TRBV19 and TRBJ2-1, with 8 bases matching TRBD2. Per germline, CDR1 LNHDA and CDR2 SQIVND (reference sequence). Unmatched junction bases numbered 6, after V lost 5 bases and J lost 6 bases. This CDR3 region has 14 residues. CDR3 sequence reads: CASSRGGVGNEQFF. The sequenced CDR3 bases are TGTGCCAGTAGTCGGGGGGGAGTTGGCAATGAG.

CDR3 residues: CASSLSQGDSYEQYF. CDR3 DNA, as far as it was read: TGTGCCAGCAGCTTATCGCAGGGCGACTCCTACGAG. The chain recombines TRBV11-2 with TRBJ2-7, with D possibly being TRBD1 (5 bases). The sequence runs out 3 residues before the end of the CDR3; the remainder is reconstructed from the germline J gene. Trimming cost V 2 bases and J 0 bases, with 11 bases left between them. Germline lookup yields CDR1 SGHAT and CDR2 FQNNGV. The CDR3 spans 15 residues.

The DNA read from the CDR3 is TGCAGCGTTGAAGATTGGGCTGAACTAGGTATGGATACG. Its translation: CSVEDWAELGMDT. The full CDR3 sequence reads CSVEDWAELGMDTQYF. The chain combines TRBV29-1 with TRBJ2-3; D is perhaps TRBD2 (5 bases). Read coverage stops 3 residues before the CDR3 terminus; the germline J gene supplies the remainder. The CDR3 covers 16 residues. Trimming took 0 bases from V and 6 from J, leaving 19 bases between them. CDR1 is SQVTM and CDR2 is ANQGSEA in the germline V gene.

CDR3 DNA, as far as it was read: TGCAGTGCTCAGCCCTGGACTAGCGGAACCGCAAAAAACATT. It encodes CSAQPWTSGTAKNI. The whole CDR3 sequence reads CSAQPWTSGTAKNIQYF. V usage is TRBV20-1 and J usage is TRBJ2-4, with TRBD2 matching over 10 bases. The sequence runs out 3 residues before the end of the CDR3; the remainder is reconstructed from the germline J gene. The CDR3 runs 17 residues. The junction had 14 bases not matched to a gene; V was cut back by 5 bases and J by 4 bases. Germline V gene data show CDR1 as DFQATT and CDR2 as SNEGSKA (reference sequence).

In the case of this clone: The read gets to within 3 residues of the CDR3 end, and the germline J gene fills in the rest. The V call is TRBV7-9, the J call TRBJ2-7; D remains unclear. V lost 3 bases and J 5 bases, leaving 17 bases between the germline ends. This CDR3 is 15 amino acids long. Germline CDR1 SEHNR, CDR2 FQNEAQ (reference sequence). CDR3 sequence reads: CASSLGLVSRDEQYF. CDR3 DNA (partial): TGTGCCAGCAGCTTGGGCCTTGTGAGTAGAGACGAG.

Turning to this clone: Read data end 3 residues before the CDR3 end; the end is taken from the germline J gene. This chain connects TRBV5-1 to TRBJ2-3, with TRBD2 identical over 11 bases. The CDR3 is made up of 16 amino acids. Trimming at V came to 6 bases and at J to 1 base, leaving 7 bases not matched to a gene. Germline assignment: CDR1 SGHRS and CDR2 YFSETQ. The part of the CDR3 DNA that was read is TGCGCCAGCACGGCTAGCGGGAGGAGCGGCACAGATACG. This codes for CASTASGRSGTDT. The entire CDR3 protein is CASTASGRSGTDTQYF. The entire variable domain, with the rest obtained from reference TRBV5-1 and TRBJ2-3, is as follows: KAGVTQTPRYLIKTRGQQVTLSCSPISGHRSVSWYQQTPGQGLQFLFEYFSETQRNKGNFPGRFSGRQFSNSRSEMNVSTLELGDSALYLCASTASGRSGTDTQYFGPGTRLTVL.

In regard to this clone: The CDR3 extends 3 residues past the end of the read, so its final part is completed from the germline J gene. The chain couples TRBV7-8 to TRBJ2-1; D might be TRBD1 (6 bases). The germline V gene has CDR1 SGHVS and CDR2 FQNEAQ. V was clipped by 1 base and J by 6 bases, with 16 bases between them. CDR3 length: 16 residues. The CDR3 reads CASSLDRARPTNEQFF. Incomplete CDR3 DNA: TGTGCCAGCAGCTTAGACAGGGCACGGCCCACCAATGAG.

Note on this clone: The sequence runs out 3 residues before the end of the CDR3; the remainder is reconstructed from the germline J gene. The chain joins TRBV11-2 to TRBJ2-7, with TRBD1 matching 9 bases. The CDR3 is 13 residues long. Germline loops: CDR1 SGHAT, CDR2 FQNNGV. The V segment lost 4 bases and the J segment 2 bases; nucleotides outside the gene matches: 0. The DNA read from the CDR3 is TGTGCCAGCAGCTGGACAGGGGCCTACGAG. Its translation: CASSWTGAYE. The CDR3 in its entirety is CASSWTGAYEQYF.

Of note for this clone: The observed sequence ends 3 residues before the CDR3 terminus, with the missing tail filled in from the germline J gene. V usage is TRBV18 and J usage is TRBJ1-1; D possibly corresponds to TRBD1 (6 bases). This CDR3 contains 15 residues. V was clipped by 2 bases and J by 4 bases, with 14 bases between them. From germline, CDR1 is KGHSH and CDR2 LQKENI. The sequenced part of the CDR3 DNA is TGTGCCAGCTCACCAATGGGACACCTTGCCACTGAA. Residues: CASSPMGHLATE. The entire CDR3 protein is CASSPMGHLATEAFF.

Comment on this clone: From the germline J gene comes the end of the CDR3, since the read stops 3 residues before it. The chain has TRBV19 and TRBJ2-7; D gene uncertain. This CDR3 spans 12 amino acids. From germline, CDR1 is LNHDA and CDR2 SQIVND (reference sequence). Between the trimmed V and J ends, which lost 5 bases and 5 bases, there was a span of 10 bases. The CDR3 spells CASSVGSNEQYF. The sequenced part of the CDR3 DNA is TGTGCCAGTAGTGTAGGGTCTAACGAG.